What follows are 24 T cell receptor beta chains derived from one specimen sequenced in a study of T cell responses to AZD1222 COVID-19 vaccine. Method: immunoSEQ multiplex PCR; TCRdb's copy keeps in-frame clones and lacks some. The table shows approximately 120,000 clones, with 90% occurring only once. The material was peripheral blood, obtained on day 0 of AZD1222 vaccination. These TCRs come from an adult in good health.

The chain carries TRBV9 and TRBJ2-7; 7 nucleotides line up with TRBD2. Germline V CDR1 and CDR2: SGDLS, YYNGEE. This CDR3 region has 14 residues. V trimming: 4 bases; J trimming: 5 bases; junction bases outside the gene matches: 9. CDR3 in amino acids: CASSPWGSGNEQYF. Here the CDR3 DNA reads TGTGCCAGCAGCCCCTGGGGGAGCGGGAACGAGCAGTACTTC.

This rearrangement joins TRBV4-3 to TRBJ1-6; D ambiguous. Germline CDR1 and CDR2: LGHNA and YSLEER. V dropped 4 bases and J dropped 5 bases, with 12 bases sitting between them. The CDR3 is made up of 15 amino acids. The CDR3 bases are TGCGCCAGCAGCCCGCAGGCGAACCATAATTCACCCCTCCACTTT. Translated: CASSPQANHNSPLHF.

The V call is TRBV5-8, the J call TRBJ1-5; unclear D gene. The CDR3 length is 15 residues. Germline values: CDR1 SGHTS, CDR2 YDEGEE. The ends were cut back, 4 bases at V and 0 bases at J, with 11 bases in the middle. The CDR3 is CASSRGRISNQPQHF. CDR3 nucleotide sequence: TGTGCCAGCAGCCGCGGACGGATTAGCAATCAGCCCCAGCATTTT.

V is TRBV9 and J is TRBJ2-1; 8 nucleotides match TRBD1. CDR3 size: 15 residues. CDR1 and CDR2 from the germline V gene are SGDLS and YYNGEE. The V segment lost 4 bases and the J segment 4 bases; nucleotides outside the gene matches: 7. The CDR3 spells CASSLSGTGYNEQFF. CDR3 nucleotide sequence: TGTGCCAGCAGCCTTTCCGGGACAGGTTACAATGAGCAGTTCTTC.

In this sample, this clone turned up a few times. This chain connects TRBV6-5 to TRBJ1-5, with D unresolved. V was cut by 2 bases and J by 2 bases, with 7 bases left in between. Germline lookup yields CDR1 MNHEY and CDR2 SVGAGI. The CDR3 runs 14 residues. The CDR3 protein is CASSYAGGNQPQHF. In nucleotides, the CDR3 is TGTGCCAGCAGTTACGCCGGGGGCAATCAGCCCCAGCATTTT.

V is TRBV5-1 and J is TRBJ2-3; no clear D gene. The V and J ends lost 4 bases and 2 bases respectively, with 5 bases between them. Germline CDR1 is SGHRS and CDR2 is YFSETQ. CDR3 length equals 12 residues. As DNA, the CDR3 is TGCGCCAGCAGCGGCGACACAGATACGCAGTATTTT. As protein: CASSGDTDTQYF.

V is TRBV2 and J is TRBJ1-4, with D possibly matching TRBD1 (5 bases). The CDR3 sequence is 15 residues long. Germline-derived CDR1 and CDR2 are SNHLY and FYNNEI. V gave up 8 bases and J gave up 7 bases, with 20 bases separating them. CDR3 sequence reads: CASRRPQGSGEKLFF. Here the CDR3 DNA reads TGTGCCAGCCGACGCCCCCAGGGATCGGGTGAAAAACTGTTTTTT.

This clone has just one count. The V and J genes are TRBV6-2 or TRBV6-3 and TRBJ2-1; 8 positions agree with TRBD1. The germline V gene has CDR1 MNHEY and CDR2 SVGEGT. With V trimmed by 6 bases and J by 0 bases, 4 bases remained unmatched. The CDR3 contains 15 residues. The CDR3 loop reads CASSRQGSSYNEQFF. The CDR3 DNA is TGTGCCAGCAGCCGACAGGGGAGCTCCTACAATGAGCAGTTCTTC.

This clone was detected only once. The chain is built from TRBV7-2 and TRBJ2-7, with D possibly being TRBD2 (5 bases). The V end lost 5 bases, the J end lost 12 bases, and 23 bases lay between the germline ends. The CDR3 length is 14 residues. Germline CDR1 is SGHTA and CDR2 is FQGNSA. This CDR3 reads CASSHPRLGGGWYF. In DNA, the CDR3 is TGTGCCAGCAGCCACCCTCGGTTAGGCGGAGGCTGGTACTTC.

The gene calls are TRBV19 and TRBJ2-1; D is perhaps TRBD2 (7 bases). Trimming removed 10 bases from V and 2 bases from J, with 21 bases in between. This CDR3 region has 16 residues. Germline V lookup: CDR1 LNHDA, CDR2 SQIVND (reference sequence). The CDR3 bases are TGTGCCACCACAAGGGGGGGCCCGGGCGCCTACAATGAGCAGTTCTTC. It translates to CATTRGGPGAYNEQFF.

CDR3 amino acids: CASSLEFSGRADGQMNEQFF. The CDR3 bases are TGTGCCAGCAGCTTAGAGTTCAGCGGGAGGGCCGACGGTCAAATGAATGAGCAGTTCTTC. The rearrangement links TRBV7-8 to TRBJ2-1; 10 nucleotides line up with TRBD2. V shed 1 base, J shed 7 bases, and the junction held 19 bases outside the gene matches. There are 20 residues in the CDR3. CDR1 is SGHVS, CDR2 FQNEAQ, per germline.

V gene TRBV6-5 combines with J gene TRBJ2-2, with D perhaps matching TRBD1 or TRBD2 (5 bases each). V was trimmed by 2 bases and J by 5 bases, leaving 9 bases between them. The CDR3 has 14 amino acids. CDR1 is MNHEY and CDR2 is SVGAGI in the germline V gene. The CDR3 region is CASSYLGGTGELFF. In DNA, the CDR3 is TGTGCCAGCAGTTACCTTGGGGGAACCGGGGAGCTGTTTTTT.

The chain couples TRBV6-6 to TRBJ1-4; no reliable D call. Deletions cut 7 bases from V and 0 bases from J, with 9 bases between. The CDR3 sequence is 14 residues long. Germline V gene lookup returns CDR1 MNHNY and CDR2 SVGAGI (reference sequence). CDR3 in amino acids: CASTDIATNEKLFF. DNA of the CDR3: TGTGCCAGCACCGATATTGCAACTAATGAAAAACTGTTTTTT.

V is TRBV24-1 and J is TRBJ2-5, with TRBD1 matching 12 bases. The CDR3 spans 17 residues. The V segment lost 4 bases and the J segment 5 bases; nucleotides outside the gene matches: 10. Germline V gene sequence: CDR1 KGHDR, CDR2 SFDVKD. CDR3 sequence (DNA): TGTGCCACCAGTGACCCGACCGGGACAGGGGGCATTGAGACCCAGTACTTC. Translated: CATSDPTGTGGIETQYF.

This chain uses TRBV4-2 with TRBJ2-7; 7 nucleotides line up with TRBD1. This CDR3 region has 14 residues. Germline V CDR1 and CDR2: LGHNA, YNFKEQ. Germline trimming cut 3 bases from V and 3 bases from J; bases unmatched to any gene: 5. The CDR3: CASSQETGNYEQYF. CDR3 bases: TGTGCCAGCAGCCAGGAGACAGGGAACTACGAGCAGTACTTC.

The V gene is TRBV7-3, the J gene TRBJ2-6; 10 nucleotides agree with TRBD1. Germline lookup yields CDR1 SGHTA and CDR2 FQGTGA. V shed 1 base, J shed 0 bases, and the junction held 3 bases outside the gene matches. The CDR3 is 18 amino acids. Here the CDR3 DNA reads TGTGCCAGCAGCTTAAGACGGACAGGGGGCTCTGGGGCCAACGTCCTGACTTTC. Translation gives CASSLRRTGGSGANVLTF.

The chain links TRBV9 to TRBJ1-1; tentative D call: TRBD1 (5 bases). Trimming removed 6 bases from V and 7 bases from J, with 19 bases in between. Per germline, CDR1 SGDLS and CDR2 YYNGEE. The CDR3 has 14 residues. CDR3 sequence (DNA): TGTGCCAGCACCCTGGGACTCGGCGTTGGTGAAGCTTTCTTT. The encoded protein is CASTLGLGVGEAFF.

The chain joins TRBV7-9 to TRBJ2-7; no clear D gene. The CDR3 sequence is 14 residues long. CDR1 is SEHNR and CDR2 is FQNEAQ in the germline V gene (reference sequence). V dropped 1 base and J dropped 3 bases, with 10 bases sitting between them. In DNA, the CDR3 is TGTGCCAGCAGCTTAGAGATCGGAAACTACGAGCAGTACTTC. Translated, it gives CASSLEIGNYEQYF.

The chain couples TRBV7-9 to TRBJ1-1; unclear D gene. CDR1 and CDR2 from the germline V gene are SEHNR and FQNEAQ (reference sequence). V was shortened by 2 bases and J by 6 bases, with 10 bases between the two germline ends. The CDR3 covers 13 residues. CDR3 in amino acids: CASSLQGSSEAFF. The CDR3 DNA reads TGTGCCAGCAGCTTACAAGGCTCGTCTGAAGCTTTCTTT. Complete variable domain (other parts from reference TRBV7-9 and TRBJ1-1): DTGVSQNPRHKITKRGQNVTFRCDPISEHNRLYWYRQTLGQGPEFLTYFQNEAQLEKSRLLSDRFSAERPKGSFSTLEIQRTEQGDSAMYLCASSLQGSSEAFFGQGTRLTVV.

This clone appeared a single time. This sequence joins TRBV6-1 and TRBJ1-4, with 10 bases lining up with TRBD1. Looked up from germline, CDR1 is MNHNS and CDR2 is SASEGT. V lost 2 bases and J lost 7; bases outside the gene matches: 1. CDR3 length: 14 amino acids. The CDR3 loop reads CASSEWDRGEKLFF. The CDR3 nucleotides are TGTGCCAGCAGTGAATGGGACAGGGGTGAAAAACTGTTTTTT.

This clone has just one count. CDR3 in amino acids: CASSLEGTQYF. CDR3 bases: TGTGCCAGCAGTTTAGAGGGGACCCAGTACTTC. V gene TRBV27 combines with J gene TRBJ2-5, with TRBD2 as a possible D gene (5 bases). V was pared by 2 bases and J by 7 bases, with 5 bases between. CDR3 length: 11 amino acids. CDR1 and CDR2 (germline): MNHEY, SMNVEV (reference sequence).

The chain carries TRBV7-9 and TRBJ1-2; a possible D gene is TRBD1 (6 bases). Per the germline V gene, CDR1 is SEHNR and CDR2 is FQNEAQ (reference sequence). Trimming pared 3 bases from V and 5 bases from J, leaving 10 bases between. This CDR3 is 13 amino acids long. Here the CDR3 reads CASSFGGEYGYTF. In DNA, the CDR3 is TGTGCCAGCAGCTTCGGGGGCGAGTATGGCTACACCTTC.

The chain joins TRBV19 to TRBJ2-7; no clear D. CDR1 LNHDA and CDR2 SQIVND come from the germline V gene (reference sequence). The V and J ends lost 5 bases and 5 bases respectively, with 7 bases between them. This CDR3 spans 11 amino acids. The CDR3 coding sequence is TGTGCCAGTAGTCAAGGGAACGAGCAGTACTTC. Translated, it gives CASSQGNEQYF.

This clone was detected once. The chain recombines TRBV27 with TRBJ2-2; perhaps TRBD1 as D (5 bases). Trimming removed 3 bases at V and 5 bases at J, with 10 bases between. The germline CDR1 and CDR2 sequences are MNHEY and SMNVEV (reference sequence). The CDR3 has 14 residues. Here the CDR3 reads CASSFWGETGELFF. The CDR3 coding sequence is TGTGCCAGCAGTTTCTGGGGCGAGACCGGGGAGCTGTTTTTT.